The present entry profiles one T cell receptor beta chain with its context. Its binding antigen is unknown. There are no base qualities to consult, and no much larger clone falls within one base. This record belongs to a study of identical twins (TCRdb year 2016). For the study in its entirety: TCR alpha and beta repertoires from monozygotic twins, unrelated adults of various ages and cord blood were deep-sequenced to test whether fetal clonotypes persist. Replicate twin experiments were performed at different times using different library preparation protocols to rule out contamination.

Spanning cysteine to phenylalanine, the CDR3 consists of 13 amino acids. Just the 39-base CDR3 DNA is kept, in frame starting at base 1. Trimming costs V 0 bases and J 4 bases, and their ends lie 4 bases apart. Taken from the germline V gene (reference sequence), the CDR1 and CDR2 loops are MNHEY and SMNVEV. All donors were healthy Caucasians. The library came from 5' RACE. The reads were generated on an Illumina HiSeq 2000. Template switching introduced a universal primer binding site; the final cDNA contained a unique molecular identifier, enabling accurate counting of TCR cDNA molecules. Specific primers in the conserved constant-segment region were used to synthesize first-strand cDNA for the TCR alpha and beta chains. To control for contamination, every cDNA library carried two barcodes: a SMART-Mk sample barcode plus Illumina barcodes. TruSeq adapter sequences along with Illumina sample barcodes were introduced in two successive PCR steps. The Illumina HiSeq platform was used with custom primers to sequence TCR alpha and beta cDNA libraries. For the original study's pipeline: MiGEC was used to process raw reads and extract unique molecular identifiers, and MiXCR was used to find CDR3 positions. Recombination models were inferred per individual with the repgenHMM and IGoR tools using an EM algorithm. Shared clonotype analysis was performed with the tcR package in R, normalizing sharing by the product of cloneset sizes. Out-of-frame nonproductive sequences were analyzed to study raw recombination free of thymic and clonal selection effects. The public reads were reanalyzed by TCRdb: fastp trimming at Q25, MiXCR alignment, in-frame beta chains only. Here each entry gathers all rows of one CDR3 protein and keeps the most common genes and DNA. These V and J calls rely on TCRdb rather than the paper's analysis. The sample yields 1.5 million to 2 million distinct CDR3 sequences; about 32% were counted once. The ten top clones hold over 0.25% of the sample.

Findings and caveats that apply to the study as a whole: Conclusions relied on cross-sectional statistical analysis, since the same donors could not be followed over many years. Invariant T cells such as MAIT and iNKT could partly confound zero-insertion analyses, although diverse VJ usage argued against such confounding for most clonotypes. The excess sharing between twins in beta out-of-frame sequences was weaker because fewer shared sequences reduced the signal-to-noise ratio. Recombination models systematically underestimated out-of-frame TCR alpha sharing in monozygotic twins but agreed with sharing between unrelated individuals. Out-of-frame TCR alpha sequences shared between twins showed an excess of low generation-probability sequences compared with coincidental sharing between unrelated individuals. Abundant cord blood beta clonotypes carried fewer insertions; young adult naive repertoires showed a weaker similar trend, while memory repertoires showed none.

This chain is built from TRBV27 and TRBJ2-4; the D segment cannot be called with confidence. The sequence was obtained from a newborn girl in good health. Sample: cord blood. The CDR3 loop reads CASSLSRKNIQYF. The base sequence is TGTGCCAGCAGTTTATCGAGAAAAAACATTCAGTACTTC.